Listed below are T cell receptor beta chains from one sample, sequenced in a study of identical twins. Using its own MiXCR run on the 5' RACE reads, TCRdb lists one record per CDR3 protein. The sample holds fewer than 250,000 distinct CDR3 sequences; around 6.8% are singletons and the top ten take less than 2%. The same data also went into a second study, on yellow fever vaccine responses in identical twins.

Specimen: memory (CD45RO+) T cells sorted from blood. The receptors here all came from a woman between 18 and 29 years old in good health. CDR3s leave out the opening cysteine and the closing phenylalanine or tryptophan. The order of the fields is J gene, clone size, V gene, CDR3 protein. Clone size appears in some rows only: once, few, many, or a class for an expanded clone.

TRBJ2-5,NA,TRBV4-3,ASSQTPELVGGTQY
TRBJ1-3,few,TRBV2,ASSDDSSGNTIY
TRBJ2-2,few,TRBV5-1,ASSPFENTGELF
TRBJ1-2,few,TRBV20-1,SASSGGSYSYT
TRBJ2-7,few,TRBV9,ASSGRGGEQY
TRBJ1-2,few,TRBV6-5,ASSYSDSINGYT
TRBJ2-1,many,TRBV12-3/TRBV12-4,ASSLYGSGSNEQF
TRBJ2-2,few,TRBV6-1,ASSARQGLNTGELF
TRBJ2-1,NA,TRBV20-1,SVRLAGAGYNEQF
TRBJ2-4,many,TRBV20-1,SARVAGGQGAKNIQY
TRBJ2-1,many,TRBV7-2,ASSYLAGTYNEQF
TRBJ2-5,few,TRBV20-1,SGRQDQETQY
TRBJ2-3,many,TRBV11-3,ASSPGGVTDTQY
TRBJ2-7,many,TRBV12-3/TRBV12-4,ASSATGGKLGEQY
TRBJ1-1,many,TRBV15,ATSRDPGTRGLAF
TRBJ2-5,once,TRBV30,AWSVVRGRETQY
TRBJ2-3,few,TRBV11-1,ASSPNRLGQSKGADTQY
TRBJ2-1,NA,TRBV6-4,ASSDRSNEQF
TRBJ2-5,few,TRBV20-1,SAAHGLAEETQY
TRBJ1-1,many,TRBV20-1,SAGGAKAEAF
TRBJ2-1,many,TRBV7-2,ASSPVLGRGNEQF
TRBJ1-2,many,TRBV5-1,ASSLSGTGAYGYT
TRBJ2-7,many,TRBV5-1,ASSLEGSYEQY
TRBJ2-1,many,TRBV10-3,AITPGDGGQNEQF
TRBJ2-7,many,TRBV12-3/TRBV12-4,ASSFSGGGYEQY
TRBJ1-2,few,TRBV5-1,ASSYSGPRGYGYT